These 18 T cell receptor beta chains were all obtained from the same sample, sequenced in a study of control samples from healthy donors and cancer patients. Profiled with immunoSEQ multiplex PCR; TCRdb holds only in-frame clones, not every one. The table shows approximately 120,000 clones, with roughly 84% occurring only once. The material sequenced was blood. Every receptor here comes from a man aged 35-49 years in good health.

The chain joins TRBV2 to TRBJ1-1, with D hard to call. The CDR3 has 17 amino acids. Between the trimmed V and J ends, which lost 0 bases and 1 base, there was a span of 15 bases. Germline V gene data show CDR1 as SNHLY and CDR2 as FYNNEI. The CDR3, as DNA: TGTGCCAGCAGTGAAGCTTCGGGGATAATGGGGAACACTGAAGCTTTCTTT. This encodes CASSEASGIMGNTEAFF. The full variable domain, in which reference TRBV2 and TRBJ1-1 provide the parts outside the CDR3, is EPEVTQTPSHQVTQMGQEVILRCVPISNHLYFYWYRQILGQKVEFLVSFYNNEISEKSEIFDDQFSVERPDGSNFTLKIRSTKLEDSAMYFCASSEASGIMGNTEAFFGQGTRLTVV.

J is TRBJ1-1 and V is TRBV5-6, with unresolved D. V shed 4 bases and J shed 6 bases, with 19 bases lying between them. CDR3 length: 15 residues. Germline loops: CDR1 SGHDT, CDR2 YYEEEE. CDR3 bases: TGTGCCAGCAGCACTTACGGGATACGGCGTCCTGAAGCTTTCTTT. Translating gives CASSTYGIRRPEAFF.

The chain employs TRBV12-3 or TRBV12-4 and TRBJ1-2, with unresolved D. CDR3 size: 13 residues. V gave up 3 bases and J gave up 6 bases, with 11 bases separating them. CDR3 region: CASSLFMRDGYTF. CDR3 DNA sequence: TGTGCCAGCAGTTTGTTTATGAGGGATGGCTACACCTTC.

V gene TRBV18 combines with J gene TRBJ2-7; D is perhaps TRBD1 (6 bases). Looked up from germline, CDR1 is KGHSH and CDR2 is LQKENI. This CDR3 contains 16 residues. V was clipped by 3 bases and J by 3 bases, with 18 bases between them. CDR3 protein: CASSPSTGMVRYEQYF. CDR3 in DNA: TGTGCCAGCTCACCTTCGACAGGAATGGTTCGCTACGAGCAGTACTTC.

The chain joins TRBV18 to TRBJ1-6; D unresolved. The V end was cut by 3 bases, the J end by 6 bases, with 9 bases between. The CDR3 length is 14 residues. CDR1 is KGHSH, CDR2 LQKENI, per germline. This CDR3 is CASSPEGFNSPLHF. The CDR3 DNA is TGTGCCAGCTCACCGGAGGGCTTTAATTCACCCCTCCACTTT.

This clone was seen only once. V usage is TRBV11-3 and J usage is TRBJ2-3; D ambiguous. V gave up 5 bases and J gave up 1 base, with 7 bases separating them. Germline CDR1 reads SGHNT; CDR2 reads YENEEA. The CDR3 spans 13 residues. The CDR3 nucleotides are TGTGCCAGCAGCCACCCGCGCACAGATACGCAGTATTTT. This codes for CASSHPRTDTQYF.

The chain combines TRBV5-1 with TRBJ2-7, with 9 positions matching TRBD1. The CDR3 sequence is 13 residues long. Trimming removed 5 bases from V and 9 bases from J; junction bases left unmatched: 9. The germline CDR1 and CDR2 sequences are SGHRS and YFSETQ. The CDR3 loop reads CASRRDREVGQYF. Written as DNA, the CDR3 is TGCGCCAGCAGGCGGGACAGGGAAGTAGGGCAGTACTTC.

The V and J genes are TRBV7-2 and TRBJ1-2; D is uncertain. Per the germline V gene, CDR1 is SGHTA and CDR2 is FQGNSA. This CDR3 region has 14 residues. The V gene lost 3 bases and the J gene lost 2 bases, with 10 bases spanning the gap. CDR3: CASSLAGYNYGYTF. For the CDR3, the DNA is TGTGCCAGCAGCTTGGCAGGCTACAACTATGGCTACACCTTC.

The V call is TRBV11-3, the J call TRBJ1-3; 7 nucleotides align to TRBD1. Per germline, CDR1 SGHNT and CDR2 YENEEA. The length of the CDR3 is 16 residues. J lost 0 bases, V lost 3 bases, and 5 bases had no gene match. The CDR3 spells CASSFGGGRSGNTIYF. The DNA of the CDR3 is TGTGCCAGCAGCTTTGGAGGGGGCCGCTCTGGAAACACCATATATTTT.

This chain uses TRBV5-1 with TRBJ2-3; TRBD1 aligns across 11 bases. Unmatched junction bases numbered 1, after V lost 3 bases and J lost 4 bases. Germline-derived CDR1 and CDR2 are SGHRS and YFSETQ. CDR3 size: 14 residues. The DNA for the CDR3 is TGCGCCAGCAGCTCGGGACAGGGGGCAGATACGCAGTATTTT. This gives the protein CASSSGQGADTQYF.

This chain uses TRBV4-3 with TRBJ1-2; D is perhaps TRBD1 (6 bases). The CDR3 runs to 15 residues. V was trimmed by 4 bases and J by 0 bases, leaving 12 bases between them. Germline V gene sequence: CDR1 LGHNA, CDR2 YSLEER. CDR3 loop: CASSPGTLTNYGYTF. In nucleotides, the CDR3 is TGCGCCAGCAGCCCCGGGACACTCACTAACTATGGCTACACCTTC.

The chain uses TRBV9 and TRBJ1-1, with 11 bases identical to TRBD1. In germline, CDR1 is SGDLS, CDR2 YYNGEE. The trim removed 3 bases at V and 2 bases at J, leaving 6 bases unmatched. There are 16 residues in the CDR3. The CDR3 here is CASSARTGGSNTEAFF. CDR3 nucleotides: TGTGCCAGCAGCGCTCGGACAGGGGGCTCTAACACTGAAGCTTTCTTT.

This sequence joins TRBV30 and TRBJ2-7; D is possibly TRBD1 (6 bases). The CDR3 consists of 13 residues. Trimming took 3 bases from V and 2 from J, leaving 11 bases between them. CDR1 is GTSNPN, CDR2 SVGIG, per germline (reference sequence). CDR3 in DNA: TGTGCCTGGAGCTCCGGACAGACCTACGAGCAGTACTTC. Translating gives CAWSSGQTYEQYF. Full variable domain (rest looked up from reference TRBV30 and TRBJ2-7): SQTIHQWPATLVQPVGSPLSLECTVEGTSNPNLYWYRQAAGRGLQLLFYSVGIGQISSEVPQNLSASRPQDRQFILSSKKLLLSDSGFYLCAWSSGQTYEQYFGPGTRLTVT.

With respect to this clone: At the DNA level, this CDR3 is encoded by other sequences in the same sample as well. The chain couples TRBV7-2 to TRBJ2-5; D is undetermined. This CDR3 is 11 amino acids long. V was trimmed by 5 bases and J by 4 bases, leaving 5 bases between them. Germline loops: CDR1 SGHTA, CDR2 FQGNSA. The CDR3 region has the DNA TGTGCCAGCAGCCAACGAGAGACCCAGTACTTC. Its protein product is CASSQRETQYF.

This chain uses TRBV3-1 (or the pseudogene TRBV3-2) with TRBJ1-2, with D hard to call. Per the germline V gene, CDR1 is LGHDT and CDR2 is YNNKEL (reference sequence). The CDR3 extends over 14 amino acids. V was trimmed by 1 base and J by 4 bases, leaving 10 bases between them. The CDR3 is CASSQGWSVYGYTF. CDR3 sequence (DNA): TGTGCCAGCAGCCAAGGTTGGTCGGTCTATGGCTACACCTTC.

The DNA for the CDR3 is TGTGCCAGCAGCCTAGGGGGTTATGGGCCCACGGAGACCCAGTACTTC. Translating gives CASSLGGYGPTETQYF. The genes are TRBV7-2 and TRBJ2-5; D may be TRBD1 (6 bases). Between the trimmed V and J ends, which lost 5 bases and 5 bases, there was a span of 21 bases. CDR3 length: 16 amino acids. The germline V gene has CDR1 SGHTA and CDR2 FQGNSA. The variable domain in full, with the rest retrieved from reference TRBV7-2 and TRBJ2-5, is GAGVSQSPSNKVTEKGKDVELRCDPISGHTALYWYRQSLGQGLEFLIYFQGNSAPDKSGLPSDRFSAERTGGSVSTLTIQRTQQEDSAVYLCASSLGGYGPTETQYFGPGTRLLVL.

The V and J genes are TRBV10-3 and TRBJ1-1; D is unresolved. Trimming took 10 bases from V and 7 from J, leaving 13 bases between them. This CDR3 region has 11 residues. CDR1 ENHRY and CDR2 SYGVKD come from the germline V gene. As DNA, the CDR3 is TGTGCCACCGGACCTATGGGTGAAGCTTTCTTT. It yields the protein CATGPMGEAFF.

The chain combines TRBV11-2 with TRBJ2-5; TRBD2 aligns across 12 bases. Unmatched junction bases numbered 10, after V lost 0 bases and J lost 5 bases. There are 18 residues in the CDR3. Germline V gene lookup returns CDR1 SGHAT and CDR2 FQNNGV. In DNA form, the CDR3 reads TGTGCCAGCAGCTTAGACCTTCTAGCGGGGGGGCCCGGGGAGACCCAGTACTTC. Its translation is CASSLDLLAGGPGETQYF.